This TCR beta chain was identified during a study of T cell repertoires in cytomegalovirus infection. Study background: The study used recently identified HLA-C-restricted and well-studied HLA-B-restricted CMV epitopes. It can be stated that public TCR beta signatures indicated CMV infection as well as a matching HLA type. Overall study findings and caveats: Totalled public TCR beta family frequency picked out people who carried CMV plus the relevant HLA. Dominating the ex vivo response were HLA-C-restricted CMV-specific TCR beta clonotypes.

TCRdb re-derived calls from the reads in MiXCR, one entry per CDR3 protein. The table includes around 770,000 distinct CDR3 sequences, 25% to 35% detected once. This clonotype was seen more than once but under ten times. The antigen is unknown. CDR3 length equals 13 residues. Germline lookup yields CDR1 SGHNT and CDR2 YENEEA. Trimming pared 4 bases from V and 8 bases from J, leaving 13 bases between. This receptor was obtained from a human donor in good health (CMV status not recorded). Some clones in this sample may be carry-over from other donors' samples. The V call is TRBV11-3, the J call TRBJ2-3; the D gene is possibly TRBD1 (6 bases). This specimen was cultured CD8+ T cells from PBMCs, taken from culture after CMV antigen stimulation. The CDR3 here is CASSSLDSPTQYF. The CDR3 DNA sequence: TGTGCCAGCAGCTCCCTGGACAGCCCTACGCAGTATTTT.